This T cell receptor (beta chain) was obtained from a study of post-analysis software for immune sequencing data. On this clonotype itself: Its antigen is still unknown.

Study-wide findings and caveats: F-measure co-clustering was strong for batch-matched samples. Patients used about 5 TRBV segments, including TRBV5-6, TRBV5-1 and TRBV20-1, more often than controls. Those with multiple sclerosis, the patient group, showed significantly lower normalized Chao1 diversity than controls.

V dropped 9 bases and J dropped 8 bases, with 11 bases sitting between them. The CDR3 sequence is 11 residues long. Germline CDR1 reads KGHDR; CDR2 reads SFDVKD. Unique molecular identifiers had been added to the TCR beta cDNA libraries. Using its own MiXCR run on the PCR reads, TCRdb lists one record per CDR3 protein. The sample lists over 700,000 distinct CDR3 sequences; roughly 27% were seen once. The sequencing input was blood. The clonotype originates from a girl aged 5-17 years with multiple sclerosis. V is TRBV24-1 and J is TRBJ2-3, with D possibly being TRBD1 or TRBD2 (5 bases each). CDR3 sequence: CATRRGATQYF. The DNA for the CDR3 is TGTGCCACCCGTAGAGGGGCTACGCAGTATTTT.